The 10 T cell receptor beta chains listed next were all sequenced from one sample in a study of blood T cell repertoires in COVID-19. Measured with immunoSEQ multiplex PCR; TCRdb has only the in-frame clones, and not every one. Among roughly 140,000 clones listed, 78% were seen once. Sequencing used peripheral blood. The receptors stem from a woman aged 60-75 years with acute or convalescent COVID-19.

This rearrangement joins TRBV5-1 to TRBJ2-7; no definite D call. This CDR3 has 13 amino acids. V was shortened by 6 bases and J by 2 bases, with 12 bases between the two germline ends. Germline loops: CDR1 SGHRS, CDR2 YFSETQ. CDR3 residues: CASKNLLTYEQYF. Here the CDR3 DNA reads TGCGCCAGCAAGAATTTACTTACCTACGAGCAGTACTTC.

A single count supports this clone. This sequence joins TRBV28 and TRBJ2-2, with D unclear. Per germline, CDR1 MDHEN and CDR2 SYDVKM. The V end lost 11 bases, the J end lost 1 base, and 11 bases lay between the germline ends. The CDR3 extends over 13 amino acids. CDR3 sequence (DNA): TGTGCCGGATTGGCAGGGAACACCGGGGAGCTGTTTTTT. Translating gives CAGLAGNTGELFF.

The chain joins TRBV2 to TRBJ2-1; no definite D call. CDR1 is SNHLY, CDR2 FYNNEI, per germline. V lost 4 bases, J lost 4 bases, and 5 bases lay in between. The CDR3 covers 12 residues. As DNA, the CDR3 is TGTGCCAGCAGTGGGGCGTACAATGAGCAGTTCTTC. Translation gives CASSGAYNEQFF.

This rearrangement joins TRBV28 to TRBJ2-7; 7 bases map to TRBD1. Germline lookup yields CDR1 MDHEN and CDR2 SYDVKM. This CDR3 is built from 12 residues. The junction had 3 bases not matched to a gene; V was cut back by 6 bases and J by 4 bases. As DNA, the CDR3 is TGTGCCAGCAGACAGACAGGGTACGAGCAGTACTTC. This gives the protein CASRQTGYEQYF.

The chain carries TRBV11-2 and TRBJ2-7; D not resolved. CDR3 length: 12 amino acids. Trimming took 4 bases from V and 6 from J, leaving 10 bases between them. Germline V gene lookup returns CDR1 SGHAT and CDR2 FQNNGV. Written as DNA, the CDR3 is TGTGCCAGCAGCTCATGGAGTTTCGAGCAGTACTTC. Translation gives CASSSWSFEQYF.

The chain employs TRBV3-1 (or the pseudogene TRBV3-2) and TRBJ2-5, with 7 bases matching TRBD1. Germline lookup yields CDR1 LGHDT and CDR2 YNNKEL (reference sequence). The CDR3 has 15 amino acids. Trimming cost V 6 bases and J 1 base; bases outside gene matches: 8. CDR3 sequence reads: CASSRADRIQETQYF. The CDR3 DNA sequence: TGTGCCAGCAGTCGCGCGGACAGGATCCAAGAGACCCAGTACTTC.

V and J are TRBV3-1 (or the pseudogene TRBV3-2) and TRBJ1-3; D not certain. The germline V gene encodes CDR1 LGHDT and CDR2 YNNKEL (reference sequence). The CDR3 runs 13 residues. V gave up 1 base and J gave up 4 bases, with 5 bases separating them. The CDR3 reads CASSQGVGNTIYF. CDR3 sequence (DNA): TGTGCCAGCAGCCAAGGTGTAGGAAACACCATATATTTT.

The rearrangement joins TRBV28 to TRBJ1-5; D not resolved. Deletions cut 2 bases from V and 11 bases from J, with 19 bases between. From germline, CDR1 is MDHEN and CDR2 SYDVKM. The CDR3 runs 15 residues. This CDR3 reads CASSLNWVEKGAQHF. The DNA of the CDR3 is TGTGCCAGCAGTTTAAATTGGGTAGAGAAAGGAGCCCAGCATTTT.

This clone turned up a few times. This chain connects TRBV4-2 to TRBJ2-7, with 10 bases matching TRBD2. V dropped 3 bases and J dropped 3; count of bases not matched to a gene: 14. This CDR3 region has 18 residues. The germline CDR1 and CDR2 sequences are LGHNA and YNFKEQ. In nucleotides, the CDR3 is TGTGCCAGCAGCCATGTCGGGGCCCCGGGACTAGCGAACTACGAGCAGTACTTC. This translates into CASSHVGAPGLANYEQYF.

The V gene is TRBV6-5, the J gene TRBJ2-1; possibly TRBD1 for D (6 bases). Trimming shortened V by 7 bases and J by 9 bases, and 16 bases separated the two germline ends. The CDR3 is 13 residues long. The V gene's germline CDR1 is MNHEY and CDR2 SVGAGI. The CDR3 protein is CASTTRGPSEQFF. The CDR3 DNA is TGTGCCAGCACCACCAGGGGCCCGAGTGAGCAGTTCTTC.